In this sample, the clone carrying this T cell receptor beta chain turned up a few times. Its antigen remains unknown. This entry is derived from a study of response to subunit inactivated influenza vaccine. TCRdb used MiXCR to reprocess the RT-PCR reads, holding one entry per CDR3 protein. There are over 750,000 distinct CDR3 sequences in the sample; 21% occur only once, and more than 8.5% lies in the top ten. The CDR3 has 13 amino acids. The V gene lost 1 base and the J gene lost 13 bases, with 16 bases spanning the gap. Germline CDR1 and CDR2: SGHTA and FQGNSA. Study findings and constraints: It was suggested by the authors that few new T cells are recruited by each seasonal influenza vaccination.

V is TRBV7-2 and J is TRBJ1-2, with D hard to call. Sequencing was performed on PBMCs from blood, taken roughly 5 days after vaccination. This receptor was identified in a man between 45 and 60 years old who received an inactivated influenza vaccine. This CDR3 is CASSLEPNLGGTF. DNA for the CDR3: TGTGCCAGCAGCTTAGAACCAAACCTCGGAGGCACCTTC.